The clone carrying this T cell receptor beta chain was observed a few times. The antigen remains unidentified. Using its own MiXCR run on the 5' RACE reads, TCRdb lists one record per CDR3 protein. The data hold 570,000 or so distinct CDR3 sequences, with 9.6% observed a single time. The entry originates in a study of identical twins. Study conclusions and caveats: The authors noted that invariant MAIT and iNKT cells could partly confound zero-insertion analyses. The study reached conclusions through statistical analysis that was cross-sectional, not following the same donors. Abundant cord blood beta clonotypes carried fewer insertions; memory repertoires showed none.

The CDR3 runs 15 residues. Germline assignment: CDR1 MDHEN and CDR2 SYDVKM. Trimming cost V 8 bases and J 3 bases; bases outside gene matches: 11. This same sample was also part of a study on yellow fever vaccine responses in identical twins.

The V and J genes are TRBV28 and TRBJ2-3; 7 bases fit TRBD2. This clonotype originated in a woman younger than 35 in good health. Sequences were obtained from PBMCs. The CDR3 here is CASAPMLAATDTQYF. DNA for the CDR3: TGTGCCAGCGCTCCTATGCTAGCGGCTACAGATACGCAGTATTTT.